The TCR beta chain under discussion was sequenced for a study of response to subunit inactivated influenza vaccine. TCRdb re-called the RT-PCR reads through MiXCR, storing one row per CDR3 protein. The sample lists about 520,000 distinct CDR3 sequences; roughly 25% were seen once. The length of the CDR3 is 15 residues. The J segment lost 4 bases and the V segment lost 8 bases, leaving 11 bases of the junction unmatched. In germline, CDR1 is MNHEY, CDR2 SMNVEV (reference sequence). This clonotype was counted only a few times. This clonotype was obtained from a man in his fifties who received an inactivated influenza vaccine. The rearrangement links TRBV27 to TRBJ2-5, with TRBD2 matching 9 bases. The material was CD4+ T cells sorted from PBMCs, obtained 5 days after vaccination. The CDR3 DNA reads as TGTGCCAGCGGGGCGGGAGGGGTGTTGACAGAGACCCAGTACTTC. It yields the protein CASGAGGVLTETQYF.